This TCR beta chain is drawn from a study of OX40 agonist ivuxolimab in advanced cancers. At the level of the study: Patients were dosed with the agonistic anti-OX40 (CD134) antibody ivuxolimab.

Germline V gene sequence: CDR1 MNHNY, CDR2 SVGAGI (reference sequence). V dropped 5 bases and J dropped 5 bases, with 15 bases sitting between them. The CDR3 covers 15 residues. Only in-frame clones appear in the TCRdb table, and some are missing; sequencing was by immunoSEQ multiplex PCR. The table records 45,000 to 60,000 clones, 80% to 90% of them present only once. In its sample, this clone was seen once. This specimen consisted of CD4+ or CD8+ T cells sorted from blood, obtained in a trial of the OX40 agonist ivuxolimab. This chain links TRBV6-6 with TRBJ2-2; D is perhaps TRBD1 (5 bases). The clonotype comes from an adult with an advanced solid tumor such as melanoma, head and neck, liver or kidney cancer. CDR3 sequence: CASSGQLEETGELFF. The CDR3 DNA reads TGTGCCAGCAGTGGACAATTAGAGGAGACCGGGGAGCTGTTTTTT.